The present T cell receptor (beta chain) was sequenced within a study of T-cell reconstitution after alpha-beta-depleted transplantation in children. The study's findings and limits: Newly made T cells mostly supplied T-cell counts and diversity one year after transplant. Several patients had high TCRbeta diversity at day 60; it came from surviving recipient T cells and thymic progenitors.

Turning to this clonotype: The antigen is not known.

Unique molecular identifiers were used to barcode this TCRbeta library. In TCRdb, the PCR reads were re-called with MiXCR into one record per CDR3 protein. This table has 550,000 to 800,000 distinct CDR3 sequences, around 13% appearing once. Sample: PBMCs, taken before TCRalphabeta/CD19-depleted stem cell transplant. The origin of this receptor is a girl aged 2 to 10 with congenital amegakaryocytic thrombocytopenia, due to receive a stem cell transplant.

The CDR3 loop is CASSLLAPTGGIHNEQFF. The CDR3 DNA follows: TGTGCCAGCAGTTTACTAGCCCCGACAGGGGGCATCCACAATGAGCAGTTCTTC. The chain recombines TRBV27 with TRBJ2-1; 10 nucleotides line up with TRBD1. The CDR3 is 18 residues long. Germline loops: CDR1 MNHEY, CDR2 SMNVEV (reference sequence). J was trimmed by 5 bases and V by 2 bases; bases with no gene match: 12.